The rows below give T cell receptor beta chains drawn from one sample of a study of CD8 T cells in ankylosing spondylitis. TCRdb reprocessed the 5' RACE reads with MiXCR, giving one entry per CDR3 protein. The sample includes around 540,000 distinct CDR3 sequences, roughly an eighth of them seen just once. The sample consisted of blood, either unsorted or a sorted T cell fraction (not recorded which). Receptors were obtained from a male donor with ankylosing spondylitis. Each CDR3 is given with its conserved first and last residue. D genes are given only for firm matches. The listing skips clone size in some rows; elsewhere it reads once, few, many or a size class.

j_call clone_size d_call v_call cdr3_aa cdr3_nt
TRBJ1-2 few TRBD1 TRBV12-3/TRBV12-4 CASSLFPRGRVNYGYTF TGTGCCAGCAGTTTATTCCCCAGGGGGCGCGTCAACTATGGCTACACCTTC
TRBJ1-5 NA NA TRBV20-1 CSARKSGDQPQHF TGCAGTGCTAGAAAGTCGGGGGATCAGCCCCAGCATTTT
TRBJ1-5 NA NA TRBV7-9 CASSPLAPNQPQHF TGTGCCAGCAGCCCCCTTGCCCCGAATCAGCCCCAGCATTTT
TRBJ1-1 NA NA TRBV11-2 CASRTMNTEAFF TGTGCTAGCAGAACGATGAACACTGAAGCTTTCTTT
TRBJ2-7 few TRBD2 TRBV7-2 CASSLAPREGSEQYF TGTGCCAGCAGCTTAGCCCCCCGGGAGGGTAGCGAGCAGTACTTC
TRBJ2-6 NA NA TRBV5-1 CASSLVHSGANVLTF TGCGCCAGCAGCTTGGTCCACTCTGGGGCCAACGTCCTGACTTTC
TRBJ2-1 NA NA TRBV27 CASSVLRGLSSYNEQFF TGTGCCAGCAGCGTGTTGAGGGGCCTCAGCTCCTACAATGAGCAGTTCTTC
TRBJ2-5 NA TRBD1 TRBV5-1 CASSWDRVQETQYF TGCGCCAGCAGCTGGGACAGGGTCCAAGAGACCCAGTACTTC
TRBJ2-5 NA NA TRBV7-2 CASSILPLDRETQYF TGTGCCAGCAGCATTCTCCCCCTAGACCGAGAGACCCAGTACTTC
TRBJ2-7 NA TRBD1 TRBV7-6 CASSSDDRGGEQYF TGTGCCAGCAGTTCCGATGACAGGGGCGGCGAGCAGTACTTC
TRBJ2-1 few NA TRBV4-2 CASSQLHTGNSYNEQFF TGTGCCAGCAGCCAATTACACACCGGGAACTCCTACAATGAGCAGTTCTTC
TRBJ2-5 few NA TRBV12-3/TRBV12-4 CASSQTGSLETQYF TGTGCCAGCAGCCAAACGGGTAGTCTGGAGACCCAGTACTTC
TRBJ2-1 NA TRBD1 TRBV11-1 CASSSPRTGRNEQFF TGTGCCAGCAGCTCACCCCGGACAGGGAGGAATGAGCAGTTCTTC
TRBJ2-3 NA TRBD2 TRBV20-1 CSATLVAGGDLGTDTQYF TGCAGTGCTACCCTCGTAGCGGGAGGGGATTTGGGGACAGATACGCAGTATTTT
TRBJ1-4 NA NA TRBV5-1 CASSASGQNSNKKLFF TGCGCCAGCAGCGCTTCCGGACAGAACTCTAATAAAAAACTGTTTTTT
TRBJ2-4 few NA TRBV12-3/TRBV12-4 CASSLLEGAIQYF TGTGCCAGCAGCCTCCTTGAGGGAGCCATTCAGTACTTC
TRBJ1-4 NA NA TRBV27 CASSFGVTNEKLFF TGTGCCAGCAGTTTTGGTGTAACTAATGAAAAACTGTTTTTT
TRBJ2-7 few TRBD1 TRBV14 CASSPSGQGYEQYF TGTGCCAGCAGCCCTTCGGGACAGGGGTACGAGCAGTACTTC
TRBJ2-1 NA TRBD2 TRBV28 CASSFRRGAYNEQFF TGTGCCAGCTCCTTCCGGCGGGGGGCCTACAATGAGCAGTTCTTC
TRBJ2-1 NA TRBD2 TRBV5-1 CASSSSGNYNEQFF TGCGCCAGCAGCTCTAGCGGCAATTACAATGAGCAGTTCTTC
TRBJ2-1 NA TRBD2 TRBV7-9 CASSFSLAGGPYNEQFF TGTGCCAGCAGCTTCTCATTAGCGGGAGGACCCTACAATGAGCAGTTCTTC
TRBJ2-1 many NA TRBV5-1 CASSLAYGPSSYNEQFF TGCGCCAGCAGCTTGGCCTATGGGCCCAGCTCCTACAATGAGCAGTTCTTC
TRBJ1-1 NA NA TRBV12-3/TRBV12-4 CASSLVTGNTEAFF TGTGCCAGCAGTTTAGTGACTGGAAACACTGAAGCTTTCTTT
TRBJ2-7 NA NA TRBV30 CAWSADSRRSYEQYF TGTGCCTGGAGTGCGGACAGCCGACGCTCCTACGAGCAGTACTTC
TRBJ2-1 NA TRBD2 TRBV7-9 CASPQASGSRYNEQFF TGTGCCAGCCCCCAGGCTAGCGGGAGTAGGTACAATGAGCAGTTCTTC
TRBJ2-1 NA NA TRBV20-1 CSARGFSGRNAYNEQFF TGCAGTGCTAGGGGTTTTAGCGGACGGAATGCCTACAATGAGCAGTTCTTC
TRBJ1-2 few NA TRBV12-3/TRBV12-4 CASNKDRRGAYGYTF TGTGCCAGCAATAAGGACAGACGGGGGGCCTATGGCTACACCTTC
TRBJ2-7 few NA TRBV5-5 CASSLGAKNEQYF TGTGCCAGCAGCTTGGGGGCGAAGAACGAGCAGTACTTC
TRBJ2-3 few NA TRBV3-1 CASSIRANTDTQYF TGTGCCAGCAGCATTAGGGCCAACACAGATACGCAGTATTTT
TRBJ1-1 few TRBD1 TRBV11-2 CASSVDRDLEAFF TGTGCCAGCAGCGTCGACAGGGATCTTGAAGCTTTCTTT
TRBJ2-5 many TRBD1 TRBV5-1 CASSFGVAGGFQETQYF TGCGCCAGCAGCTTTGGTGTGGCAGGGGGCTTCCAAGAGACCCAGTACTTC